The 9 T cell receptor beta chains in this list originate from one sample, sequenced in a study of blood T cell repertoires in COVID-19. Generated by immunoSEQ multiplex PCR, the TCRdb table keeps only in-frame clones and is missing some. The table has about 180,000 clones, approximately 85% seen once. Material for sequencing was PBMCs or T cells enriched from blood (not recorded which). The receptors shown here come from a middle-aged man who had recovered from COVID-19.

This chain's CDR3 is CSVAPPGQRGETQYF. CDR3 nucleotide sequence: TGCAGCGTTGCTCCACCGGGACAGAGGGGGGAGACCCAGTACTTC. The chain carries TRBV29-1 and TRBJ2-5; 7 bases fit TRBD1. The CDR3 spans 15 residues. Losses at the gene ends were 4 bases for V and 5 bases for J; bases not matched to a gene: 13. CDR1 is SQVTM and CDR2 is ANQGSEA in the germline V gene.

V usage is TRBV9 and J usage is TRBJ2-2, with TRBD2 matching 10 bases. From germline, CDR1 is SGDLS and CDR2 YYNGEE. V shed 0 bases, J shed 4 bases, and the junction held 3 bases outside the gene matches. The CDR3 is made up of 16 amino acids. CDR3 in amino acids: CASSVESGGVTGELFF. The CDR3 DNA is TGTGCCAGCAGCGTAGAAAGCGGGGGGGTCACCGGGGAGCTGTTTTTT.

This chain's CDR3 is CASSSQGLSGYTF. The CDR3 DNA follows: TGTGCCAGCAGCTCACAGGGGTTAAGTGGCTACACCTTC. The chain employs TRBV5-4 and TRBJ1-2, with TRBD1 matching over 7 bases. CDR1 and CDR2 from the germline V gene are SGHNT and YYREEE (reference sequence). This CDR3 spans 13 amino acids. V dropped 3 bases and J dropped 7; count of bases not matched to a gene: 6.

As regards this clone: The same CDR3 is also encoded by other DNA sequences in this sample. DNA of the CDR3: TGTGCCAGCAGCCCTGGGACAGGCGGGTACGAGCAGTACTTC. Translation: CASSPGTGGYEQYF. The V call is TRBV5-4, the J call TRBJ2-7; the match to TRBD1 covers 8 bases. CDR3 length: 14 amino acids. Germline V gene data show CDR1 as SGHNT and CDR2 as YYREEE (reference sequence). The V segment lost 4 bases and the J segment 4 bases; nucleotides outside the gene matches: 7.

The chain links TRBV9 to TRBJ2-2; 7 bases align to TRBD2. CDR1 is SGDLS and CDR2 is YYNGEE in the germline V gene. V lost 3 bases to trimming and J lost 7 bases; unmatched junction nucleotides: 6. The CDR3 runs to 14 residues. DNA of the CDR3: TGTGCCAGCAGCGCCATGACTAGCCGCGGGGAGCTGTTTTTT. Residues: CASSAMTSRGELFF.

CDR3 coding DNA: TGTGCCAGCACCCAAACAGGGACTGGCTACACCTTC. This translates into CASTQTGTGYTF. The chain joins TRBV6-5 to TRBJ1-2, with D perhaps TRBD1 (6 bases). The CDR3 covers 12 residues. The V gene lost 7 bases and the J gene lost 7 bases, with 13 bases spanning the gap. CDR1 is MNHEY, CDR2 SVGAGI, per germline.

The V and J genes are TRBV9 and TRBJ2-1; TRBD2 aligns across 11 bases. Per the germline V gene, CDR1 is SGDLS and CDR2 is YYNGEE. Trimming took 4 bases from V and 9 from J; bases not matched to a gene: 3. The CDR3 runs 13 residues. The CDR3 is CASSITSGGEQFF. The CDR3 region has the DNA TGTGCCAGCAGCATAACTAGCGGGGGTGAGCAGTTCTTC.

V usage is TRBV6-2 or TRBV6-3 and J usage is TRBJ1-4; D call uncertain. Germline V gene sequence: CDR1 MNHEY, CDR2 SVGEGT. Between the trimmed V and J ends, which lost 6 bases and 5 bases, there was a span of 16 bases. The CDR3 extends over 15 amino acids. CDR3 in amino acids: CASSHGGSKNEKLFF. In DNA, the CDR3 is TGTGCCAGCAGCCACGGTGGGAGTAAAAATGAAAAACTGTTTTTT.

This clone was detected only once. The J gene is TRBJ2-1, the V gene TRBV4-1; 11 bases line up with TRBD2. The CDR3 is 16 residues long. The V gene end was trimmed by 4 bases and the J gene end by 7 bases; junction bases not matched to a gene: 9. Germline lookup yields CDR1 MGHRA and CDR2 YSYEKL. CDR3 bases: TGCGCCAGCAGCCCAATAGCGGGAGGGCCTTCGAATGAGCAGTTCTTC. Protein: CASSPIAGGPSNEQFF.